The 5 T cell receptor beta chains reported below all come from one sample, sequenced in a study of naive and memory T cell subsets. Two oligonucleotides, mixed equimolar, formed the beta constant-region primer covering TRBC1 and TRBC2. Ligated cDNA was amplified by four rounds of PCR with nested alpha and beta constant-region primers and SP2. TCRdb redid the calling of the UMI-ligation and nested PCR reads with MiXCR, one entry per CDR3 protein. The table shows some 82,000 distinct CDR3 sequences, with over 9% occurring only once. Specimen: naive CD8+ T cells from blood. All receptors derive from a human donor in good health.

This clonotype appeared many times. This rearrangement joins TRBV29-1 to TRBJ2-3; perhaps D is TRBD1 or TRBD2 (5 bases each). Germline loops: CDR1 SQVTM, CDR2 ANQGSEA. V lost 4 bases and J 4 bases, leaving 6 bases between the germline ends. The CDR3 contains 11 residues. The CDR3 coding sequence is TGCAGCGTTGTGGGGGCAGATACGCAGTATTTT. This gives the protein CSVVGADTQYF.

This clonotype has a handful of counts. The V and J genes are TRBV9 and TRBJ2-6; D gene unclear. V shed 2 bases and J shed 0 bases, with 9 bases lying between them. The CDR3 is 16 amino acids. The germline CDR1 and CDR2 sequences are SGDLS and YYNGEE. Here the CDR3 reads CASSVSESSGANVLTF. CDR3 nucleotides: TGTGCCAGCAGCGTCTCAGAAAGCTCTGGGGCCAACGTCCTGACTTTC.

The table lists this clonotype with a count of one. A single base separates this from a much larger clone, so it may be a read error. V and J are TRBV14 and TRBJ1-1; D might be TRBD1 (5 bases). CDR3 length equals 14 residues. Germline values: CDR1 SGHDN, CDR2 FVKESK. Trimming removed 6 bases from V and 6 bases from J, with 17 bases in between. In DNA, the CDR3 is TGTGCCAGCAGTTGGGCTCGGGGGGTGGCTGAAGCTTTCTTT. Amino acid sequence: CASSWARGVAEAFF.

There are many counts of this clonotype. The CDR3 DNA is TGCAGCGTTGCCGGGACAGGGTGGAATCAGCCCCAGCATTTT. Amino acid sequence: CSVAGTGWNQPQHF. The chain carries TRBV29-1 and TRBJ1-5; 9 bases agree with TRBD1. Per germline, CDR1 SQVTM and CDR2 ANQGSEA. V was clipped by 4 bases and J by 4 bases; unmatched bases: 5. This CDR3 has 14 amino acids.

V and J are TRBV12-3 or TRBV12-4 and TRBJ2-3, with TRBD2 matching over 12 bases. The CDR3 has 18 amino acids. The V gene end was trimmed by 3 bases and the J gene end by 2 bases; junction bases not matched to a gene: 9. Here the CDR3 reads CASSFPSGRDRITDTQYF. CDR3 DNA: TGTGCCAGCAGTTTTCCTAGCGGGAGGGACCGAATCACAGATACGCAGTATTTT.